This T cell receptor (beta chain) is from a study of CD8 T cells in ankylosing spondylitis. Broader study findings: A TCR beta motif made of fewer than 10 highly homologous variants seemed typical of ankylosing spondylitis blood.

Using quantitative 5'-RACE with molecular barcodes, the authors made TCR beta libraries. TCRdb redid the calling of the 5' RACE reads with MiXCR, one entry per CDR3 protein. In the table there are about 840,000 distinct CDR3 sequences, 12% of which are singletons. Trimming took 1 base from V and 0 from J, leaving 10 bases between them. CDR3 length equals 15 residues. Germline V gene data show CDR1 as SGHDT and CDR2 as YYEEEE. This clonotype was recorded a few times. No antigen is known for it. This chain uses TRBV5-6 with TRBJ1-2, with a tentative D call TRBD1 (5 bases). The material sequenced was blood, either unsorted or a sorted T cell fraction (not recorded which). This receptor was taken from a male donor with ankylosing spondylitis. The CDR3 DNA sequence: TGTGCCAGCAGCTTGAAGGCGACAGCTAACTATGGCTACACCTTC. Translating it yields CASSLKATANYGYTF.